The rows below give T cell receptor beta chains drawn from one sample of a study of monozygotic twins with inflammatory bowel disease. TCRdb reprocessed the 5' RACE reads; each CDR3 protein has one entry and no DNA is given. In all, the sample yields some 330,000 distinct CDR3 sequences. The sequenced material came from blood. These receptors came from a human donor with ulcerative colitis or Crohn's disease, or a healthy co-twin of an affected twin (not recorded which). Both conserved end residues are part of each CDR3. Fields, in order: V gene, J gene, CDR3 protein.

TRBV15	TRBJ2-5	CATSRDGLAGGLETQYF
TRBV4-3	TRBJ2-2	CASSLLGGKPGELFF
TRBV29-1	TRBJ1-2	CSTVQGLGGYTF
TRBV12-3/TRBV12-4	TRBJ2-7	CASSFPAIPVETYEQYF
TRBV19	TRBJ2-7	CASSIQGSDAYEQYF
TRBV7-2	TRBJ1-5	CASSLRSGTGSNQPQHF
TRBV20-1	TRBJ1-2	CSASSGFPGGYGYTF
TRBV5-5	TRBJ2-3	CASSPLAGVADTQYF
TRBV6-4	TRBJ2-1	CASSREVSYNEQFF
TRBV10-3	TRBJ2-1	CAIRTFGNGEQFF
TRBV5-1	TRBJ2-3	CASSSPGLAGRRASTDTQYF
TRBV24-1	TRBJ2-1	CATSEPIAGGLNEQFF
TRBV12-3/TRBV12-4	TRBJ2-7	CASSRTGGSRNEQYF
TRBV7-2	TRBJ2-1	CASSLGLGGYEQFF
TRBV6-2/TRBV6-3	TRBJ1-5	CASSYRQGASQPQHF
TRBV5-1	TRBJ1-6	CASSLGSGPGSRQRLPLHF
TRBV30	TRBJ1-6	CAWSVNTDSPLHF
TRBV5-4	TRBJ2-5	CASSLDSGSGETQYF
TRBV29-1	TRBJ1-2	CSVEGQGIGYTF
TRBV2	TRBJ2-1	CASNVIAGAEEQFF
TRBV11-2	TRBJ2-4	CASRPSRTSGLKAKNIQYF
TRBV28	TRBJ1-6	CASRRRDSNYSPLHF
TRBV5-6	TRBJ2-5	CASSVRTSGSRETQYF
TRBV20-1	TRBJ2-7	CSARSPSGIVHEQYF
TRBV27	TRBJ1-3	CASSLRGNGNTIYF
TRBV7-9	TRBJ2-5	CASSFSGSYRETQYF
TRBV19	TRBJ2-1	CASSIVAGWGEQFF
TRBV4-2	TRBJ1-4	CASSQESQDRINEKLFF
TRBV30	TRBJ2-2	CAWSQKGVTGELFF
TRBV7-2	TRBJ1-1	CASSLVGLLDTEAFF
TRBV12-3/TRBV12-4	TRBJ2-7	CASTRGQGSYEQYF
TRBV6-1	TRBJ2-7	CATDGLAGYEQYF
TRBV18	TRBJ2-2	CASSSGAVELFF
TRBV5-4	TRBJ2-3	CASSLKGGSTDTQYF
TRBV27	TRBJ2-5	CASSLSGQGKTRYF
TRBV28	TRBJ2-1	CASGLSGIQFF
TRBV7-2	TRBJ1-1	CASSLEGGNTEAFF
TRBV6-2/TRBV6-3	TRBJ2-1	CASSDRSSYNEQFF
TRBV5-6	TRBJ2-2	CASSARGSGELFF
TRBV7-2	TRBJ2-3	CASSSASGGAADTQYF
TRBV3-1	TRBJ2-6	CASSQDRMGTASSGANVLTF
TRBV24-1	TRBJ2-5	CATRDEGVQYF
TRBV6-1	TRBJ1-2	CASNPGGGTFGYTF
TRBV11-2	TRBJ2-1	CASSLDWAGGPSYNEQFF
TRBV19	TRBJ2-1	CASSALTSGSFLVGEQFF
TRBV7-2	TRBJ2-2	CASSSTGPRLGELFF
TRBV5-1	TRBJ2-1	CASSPGGPYNEQFF
TRBV18	TRBJ2-1	CASSPQGGGNYNEQFF
TRBV18	TRBJ2-7	CASSPRHDPSYEQYF
TRBV18	TRBJ2-7	CASSPGAGASYEQYF
TRBV7-2	TRBJ2-2	CASSDILLGGELFF
TRBV10-3	TRBJ2-2	CAISESEPRTGELFF
TRBV20-1	TRBJ2-1	CSASGGALREQFF